These 26 T cell receptor beta chains were all obtained from the same sample, sequenced in a study of T-cell memory formation after mild COVID-19. In TCRdb, the 5' RACE reads were re-called with MiXCR into one record per CDR3 protein. The sample records more than 250,000 distinct CDR3 sequences, roughly 17% being singletons. Material for sequencing was PBMCs or a T cell subset sorted from them (not recorded which). These receptors originate from a man between 18 and 35 years old who had mild COVID-19 (a few samples of this study predate the infection). Cell type and time point are not known.

This clonotype has only a few counts. This sequence joins TRBV4-3 and TRBJ2-1; D is possibly TRBD2 (5 bases). CDR3 length equals 15 residues. The V gene lost 8 bases and the J gene lost 2 bases, with 16 bases spanning the gap. The germline CDR1 and CDR2 sequences are LGHNA and YSLEER. The CDR3 protein is CASRAETFTYNEQFF. Written as DNA, the CDR3 is TGCGCCAGCCGAGCGGAGACTTTTACCTACAATGAGCAGTTCTTC.

This clonotype was observed a few times. CDR3 coding DNA: TGTGCCAGCAGCGGGCGGACAGGGGGGAATTCACCCCTCCACTTT. Residues: CASSGRTGGNSPLHF. The J gene is TRBJ1-6, the V gene TRBV7-2, with 10 bases aligning to TRBD1. V shed 5 bases, J shed 7 bases, and the junction held 5 bases outside the gene matches. Germline V gene sequence: CDR1 SGHTA, CDR2 FQGNSA. The CDR3 is made up of 15 amino acids.

The chain uses TRBV7-9 and TRBJ2-2, with 9 bases fitting TRBD2. Germline CDR1 and CDR2: SEHNR and FQNEAQ (reference sequence). The CDR3 is 15 amino acids. The ends lost 5 bases at V and 6 bases at J; junction bases unmatched: 7. The chain's CDR3 is CASSAGTSNAGELFF. Written as DNA, the CDR3 is TGTGCCAGCAGCGCCGGGACTAGCAACGCCGGGGAGCTGTTTTTT.

The chain uses TRBV5-1 and TRBJ2-1; TRBD2 aligns across 13 bases. In germline, CDR1 is SGHRS, CDR2 YFSETQ. The CDR3 loop spans 16 amino acids. Losses at the gene ends were 4 bases for V and 9 bases for J; bases not matched to a gene: 10. CDR3 loop: CASSTRTSGGAPEQFF. The CDR3 DNA follows: TGCGCCAGCAGCACCAGAACTAGCGGGGGGGCCCCTGAGCAGTTCTTC.

The chain employs TRBV12-3 or TRBV12-4 and TRBJ2-7; possible D gene TRBD2, 6 bases. This CDR3 is built from 11 residues. CDR3 nucleotide sequence: TGTGCCAGCAGTTTAAGCGGCAAGCGGGACGTC. It codes for CASSLSGKRDV.

This clonotype showed up just a few times. J is TRBJ1-6 and V is TRBV7-2; 7 bases are a match to TRBD1. Germline V CDR1 and CDR2: SGHTA, FQGNSA. The CDR3 is made up of 15 amino acids. V gave up 5 bases and J gave up 6 bases; unmatched junction bases: 7. Written as DNA, the CDR3 is TGTGCCAGCAGCCTTTGGGGACAGCTTAATTCACCCCTCCACTTT. Its translation is CASSLWGQLNSPLHF.

The J gene is TRBJ1-1, the V gene TRBV7-3; the D is unclear. With 3 bases removed from V and 4 bases from J, the gap between germline ends came to 9 bases. The CDR3 totals 13 residues. The germline CDR1 and CDR2 sequences are SGHTA and FQGTGA. The CDR3 reads CASSFEYRTEAFF. The DNA of the CDR3 is TGTGCCAGCAGCTTCGAGTATCGCACTGAAGCTTTCTTT.

This clonotype has only a few counts. The junction departs from germline at one end; a sequencing error may be responsible. The rearrangement joins TRBV19 to TRBJ2-6; D uncertain. This CDR3 is built from 14 residues. CDR1 is LNHDA and CDR2 is SQIVND in the germline V gene (reference sequence). CDR3 in amino acids: CASSMASRANVLTF. The CDR3 nucleotides read TGTGCCAGTAGTATGGCCTCTCGGGCCAACGTCCTGACTTTC.

This clonotype has more than one count but fewer than ten. This chain connects TRBV6-5 to TRBJ2-7; perhaps TRBD1 as D (6 bases). V lost 0 bases to trimming and J lost 6 bases, with 9 bases between them. The germline gives CDR1 MNHEY, CDR2 SVGAGI. CDR3 length: 13 residues. CDR3 region: CASSYSTRGEQYV. In DNA, the CDR3 is TGTGCCAGCAGTTACTCGACCAGGGGCGAGCAGTACGTC.

In DNA, the CDR3 is TGTGCCAGCAGTGAACACCGCACAGATACGCAGTATTTT. Translation gives CASSEHRTDTQYF. The V gene is TRBV6-1, the J gene TRBJ2-3, with D hard to call. Trimming took 2 bases from V and 1 from J, leaving 4 bases between them. CDR3 length: 13 residues. The germline CDR1 and CDR2 sequences are MNHNS and SASEGT.

In its sample, this clonotype was seen a few times. The chain combines TRBV15 with TRBJ1-5; D gene ambiguous. Trimming took off 1 base at V and 0 bases at J, with 4 bases between the two ends. CDR3 size: 14 residues. Germline values: CDR1 LNHNV, CDR2 YYDKDF (reference sequence). CDR3 DNA sequence: TGTGCCACCAGCAGAGTTCATAGCAATCAGCCCCAGCATTTT. Residues: CATSRVHSNQPQHF.

The chain is built from TRBV2 and TRBJ2-5; 7 bases agree with TRBD1. After removal of 6 bases from V and 7 bases from J, the junction contained 8 bases not matched to a gene. CDR3 length: 13 amino acids. Germline-derived CDR1 and CDR2 are SNHLY and FYNNEI. The CDR3 region has the DNA TGTGCCAGCAGGGACAGGACCCGAGGGACCCAGTACTTC. Residues: CASRDRTRGTQYF.

This sequence joins TRBV12-3 or TRBV12-4 and TRBJ1-2; D is unclear. This CDR3 region has 15 residues. Trimming left V 4 bases short and J 2 bases short, with 14 bases between. As DNA, the CDR3 is TGTGCCAGCAGTTCTCTCGGATTGTGGAACTATGGCTACACCTTC. Its translation is CASSSLGLWNYGYTF.

This sequence joins TRBV7-9 and TRBJ2-2; 7 bases align to TRBD2. The V gene end was trimmed by 5 bases and the J gene end by 5 bases; junction bases not matched to a gene: 11. Germline loops: CDR1 SEHNR, CDR2 FQNEAQ (reference sequence). CDR3 length: 16 amino acids. The CDR3 sequence is CASSPWGGVRTGELFF. The CDR3 nucleotides are TGTGCCAGCAGCCCGTGGGGGGGAGTTCGTACCGGGGAGCTGTTTTTT. The full variable domain, with the rest looked up from reference TRBV7-9 and TRBJ2-2, is DTGVSQNPRHKITKRGQNVTFRCDPISEHNRLYWYRQTLGQGPEFLTYFQNEAQLEKSRLLSDRFSAERPKGSFSTLEIQRTEQGDSAMYLCASSPWGGVRTGELFFGEGSRLTVL.

The chain uses TRBV4-1 and TRBJ2-5; weak D call: TRBD2 (5 bases). The V gene lost 1 base and the J gene lost 3 bases, with 18 bases spanning the gap. Germline V gene data show CDR1 as MGHRA and CDR2 as YSYEKL. This CDR3 comprises 17 residues. CDR3 amino acids: CASSQVLRSSREETQYF. The CDR3 coding sequence is TGCGCCAGCAGCCAAGTTCTTAGGTCTAGCCGGGAAGAGACCCAGTACTTC.

The chain has TRBV4-1 and TRBJ1-2, with 7 positions matching TRBD1. This CDR3 region has 16 residues. Germline V lookup: CDR1 MGHRA, CDR2 YSYEKL. Trimming took 2 bases from V and 4 from J; bases not matched to a gene: 10. In DNA, the CDR3 is TGCGCCAGCAGCCAACCAACGACAGGGATCGCCTATGGCTACACCTTC. It yields the protein CASSQPTTGIAYGYTF.

This clonotype was picked up a small number of times. The V gene is TRBV7-9, the J gene TRBJ1-2; 7 bases fit TRBD1. The CDR3 is made up of 15 amino acids. The trim removed 5 bases at V and 4 bases at J, leaving 10 bases unmatched. Germline V gene lookup returns CDR1 SEHNR and CDR2 FQNEAQ (reference sequence). The CDR3 region has the DNA TGTGCCAGCAGCCCGCGGACAGGACAAAGCTATGGCTACACCTTC. This sequence encodes CASSPRTGQSYGYTF.

The chain recombines TRBV9 with TRBJ1-3; TRBD1 matches 12 bases. Germline V CDR1 and CDR2: SGDLS, YYNGEE. Germline trimming cut 3 bases from V and 5 bases from J; bases unmatched to any gene: 6. The CDR3 length is 16 residues. The CDR3 loop is CASSAGTGGGRNTIYF. For the CDR3, the DNA is TGTGCCAGCAGCGCCGGGACAGGGGGCGGGAGAAACACCATATATTTT.

A few counts support this clonotype. The rearrangement uses TRBV5-6 and TRBJ2-3; unclear D gene. The CDR3 contains 15 residues. The ends were cut back, 4 bases at V and 0 bases at J, with 12 bases in the middle. The V gene's germline CDR1 is SGHDT and CDR2 YYEEEE. The CDR3 region has the DNA TGTGCCAGCAGCGTGACCCAGACTAGCACAGATACGCAGTATTTT. It yields the protein CASSVTQTSTDTQYF.

The V and J genes are TRBV5-1 and TRBJ2-3; either TRBD1 or TRBD2 may fit D (6 bases each). This CDR3 region has 15 residues. V lost 2 bases to trimming and J lost 6 bases, with 16 bases between them. Germline V gene sequence: CDR1 SGHRS, CDR2 YFSETQ. The CDR3: CASSFRGRVLDTQYF. The CDR3 coding sequence is TGCGCCAGCAGCTTCCGGGGGCGGGTTCTGGATACGCAGTATTTT.

CDR3 protein: CASSVAQEPNEKLFF. CDR3 nucleotide sequence: TGTGCCAGCAGCGTAGCCCAAGAACCGAATGAAAAACTGTTTTTT. This sequence joins TRBV9 and TRBJ1-4; D ambiguous. V was trimmed by 0 bases and J by 5 bases, leaving 11 bases between them. Germline V gene data show CDR1 as SGDLS and CDR2 as YYNGEE. The length of the CDR3 is 15 residues.

The chain recombines TRBV20-1 with TRBJ2-3, with a weak D call TRBD2 (6 bases). V shed 0 bases and J shed 2 bases, with 18 bases lying between them. The CDR3 totals 17 residues. CDR1 is DFQATT and CDR2 is SNEGSKA in the germline V gene (reference sequence). The CDR3 coding sequence is TGCAGTGCTAGAGAATTTACTAGCACGGGGTACACAGATACGCAGTATTTT. Protein sequence: CSAREFTSTGYTDTQYF.

This clonotype has more than one count but fewer than ten. The chain employs TRBV7-8 and TRBJ2-3; 9 positions agree with TRBD2. The germline CDR1 and CDR2 sequences are SGHVS and FQNEAQ. V lost 3 bases, J lost 9 bases, and 10 bases stayed unmatched. There are 15 residues in the CDR3. The DNA of the CDR3 is TGTGCCAGCAGCTTCAGTAGGGCGGGGGGGCAGACGCAGTATTTT. Translation: CASSFSRAGGQTQYF.

For the CDR3, the DNA is TGTGCCAGCAGCTTAGGACCGGGACTAGCGGAGCATACCGGGGAGCTGTTTTTT. This sequence encodes CASSLGPGLAEHTGELFF. The chain is built from TRBV11-1 and TRBJ2-2; 11 bases are a match to TRBD2. This CDR3 region has 18 residues. With V trimmed by 1 base and J by 5 bases, 9 bases remained unmatched. Germline values: CDR1 SGHAT, CDR2 FQDESV (reference sequence). Complete variable domain (other parts from reference TRBV11-1 and TRBJ2-2): EAEVAQSPRYKITEKSQAVAFWCDPISGHATLYWYRQILGQGPELLVQFQDESVVDDSQLPKDRFSAERLKGVDSTLKIQPAELGDSAMYLCASSLGPGLAEHTGELFFGEGSRLTVL.

This clonotype has a handful of counts. This CDR3 is CASSLQTAINEKLFF. The CDR3 DNA is TGTGCCAGCAGCTTACAGACGGCGATTAATGAAAAACTGTTTTTT. V gene TRBV7-2 combines with J gene TRBJ1-4; no reliable D call. V shed 2 bases and J shed 4 bases, with 11 bases lying between them. Germline V gene lookup returns CDR1 SGHTA and CDR2 FQGNSA. The CDR3 sequence is 15 residues long.

The chain employs TRBV4-3 and TRBJ2-2; 8 nucleotides agree with TRBD2. Germline loops: CDR1 LGHNA, CDR2 YSLEER. This CDR3 is built from 17 residues. The trim removed 0 bases at V and 3 bases at J, leaving 6 bases unmatched. DNA of the CDR3: TGCGCCAGCAGCCAAGAGGAAGCGGGGGCCTACACCGGGGAGCTGTTTTTT. Translated, it gives CASSQEEAGAYTGELFF.